The clone carrying this T cell receptor beta chain occurred many times. The target antigen is unknown. People with hyperthyroidism were aged 18 to 65 and newly diagnosed, under 2 months' duration. The sample belongs to a study of Graves' ophthalmopathy and Graves' hyperthyroidism. About the study: Stable hyperthyroid donors showed no ophthalmopathy during 18 months follow-up.

RNA served as the template for amplifying TCR beta CDR3 regions. HTBI primers were employed in first-round RT-PCR, then a second-round multiplex PCR followed. TCRdb reprocessed the multiplex PCR reads via MiXCR and lists one record per CDR3 protein. The data contain over a million distinct CDR3 sequences, about 38% of them singletons. Study observations and caveats: Researchers report that a 13-signature model separated ophthalmopathy from stable hyperthyroidism, posting 87.88% sensitivity and about 80% specificity. Most expanded clonotypes in thyroid above 0.001 frequency also showed up in blood.

CDR3 size: 15 residues. V shed 4 bases and J shed 1 base, with 15 bases lying between them. The V gene's germline CDR1 is SGHRS and CDR2 YFSETQ. The specimen sequenced was peripheral blood or thyroid tissue (not recorded which). The chain has TRBV5-1 and TRBJ2-7; possibly TRBD2 for D (6 bases). This receptor was identified in an adult man with Graves' hyperthyroidism. CDR3 in DNA: TGCGCCAGCAGCATTAGCGGAGGACCTTCCTACGAGCAGTACTTC. It translates to CASSISGGPSYEQYF.